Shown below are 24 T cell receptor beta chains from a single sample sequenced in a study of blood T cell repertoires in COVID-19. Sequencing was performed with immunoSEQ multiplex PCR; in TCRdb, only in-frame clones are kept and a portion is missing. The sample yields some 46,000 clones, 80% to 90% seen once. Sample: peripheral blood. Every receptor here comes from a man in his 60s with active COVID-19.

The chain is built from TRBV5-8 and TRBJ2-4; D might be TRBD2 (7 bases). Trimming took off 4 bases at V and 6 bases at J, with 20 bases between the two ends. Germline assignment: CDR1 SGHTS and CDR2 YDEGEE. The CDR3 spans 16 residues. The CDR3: CASSPPARGGLNIQYF. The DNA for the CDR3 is TGTGCCAGCAGCCCACCAGCTAGGGGGGGACTAAACATTCAGTACTTC. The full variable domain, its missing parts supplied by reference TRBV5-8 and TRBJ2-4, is EAGVTQSPTHLIKTRGQQATLRCSPISGHTSVYWYQQALGLGLQFLLWYDEGEERNRGNFPPRFSGRQFPNYSSELNVNALELEDSALYLCASSPPARGGLNIQYFGAGTRLSVL.

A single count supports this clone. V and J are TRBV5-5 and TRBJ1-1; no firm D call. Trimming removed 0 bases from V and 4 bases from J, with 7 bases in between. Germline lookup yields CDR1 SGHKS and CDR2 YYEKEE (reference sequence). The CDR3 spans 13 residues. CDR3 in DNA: TGTGCCAGCAGCTTGGTAACAGCCACTGAAGCTTTCTTT. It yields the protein CASSLVTATEAFF. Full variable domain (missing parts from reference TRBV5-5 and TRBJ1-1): DAGVTQSPTHLIKTRGQQVTLRCSPISGHKSVSWYQQVLGQGPQFIFQYYEKEERGRGNFPDRFSARQFPNYSSELNVNALLLGDSALYLCASSLVTATEAFFGQGTRLTVV.

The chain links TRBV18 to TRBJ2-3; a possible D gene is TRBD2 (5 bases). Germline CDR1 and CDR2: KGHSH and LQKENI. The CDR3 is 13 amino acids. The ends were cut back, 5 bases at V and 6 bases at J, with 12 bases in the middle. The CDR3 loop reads CASSSDWRDTQYF. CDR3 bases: TGTGCCAGCTCATCCGACTGGAGGGATACGCAGTATTTT.

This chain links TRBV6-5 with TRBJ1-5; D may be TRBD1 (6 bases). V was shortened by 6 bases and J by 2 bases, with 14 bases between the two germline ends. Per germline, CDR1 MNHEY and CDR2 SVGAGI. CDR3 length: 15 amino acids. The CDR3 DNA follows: TGTGCCAGCAGCCACGAGGGGGTAGGCAATCAGCCCCAGCATTTT. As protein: CASSHEGVGNQPQHF.

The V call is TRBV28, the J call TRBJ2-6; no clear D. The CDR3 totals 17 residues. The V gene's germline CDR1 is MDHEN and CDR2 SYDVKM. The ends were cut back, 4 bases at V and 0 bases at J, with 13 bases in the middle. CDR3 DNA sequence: TGTGCCAGCAGTTCGATGGCTTTTAACTCTGGGGCCAACGTCCTGACTTTC. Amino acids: CASSSMAFNSGANVLTF.

The CDR3 DNA follows: TGTGCCAGCAGTGGCGGGGGGGCCAAAAACATTCAGTACTTC. Amino acid sequence: CASSGGGAKNIQYF. The chain employs TRBV28 and TRBJ2-4; 8 bases agree with TRBD2. V was pared by 5 bases and J by 1 base, with 1 base of the junction left unmatched. The CDR3 length is 14 residues. Germline-derived CDR1 and CDR2 are MDHEN and SYDVKM.

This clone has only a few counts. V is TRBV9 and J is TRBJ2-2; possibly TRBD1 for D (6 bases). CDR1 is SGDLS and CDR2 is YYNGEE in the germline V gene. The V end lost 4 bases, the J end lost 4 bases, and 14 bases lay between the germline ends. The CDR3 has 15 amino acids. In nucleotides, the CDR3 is TGTGCCAGCAGCTTCCCCGGGACACCCACCGGGGAGCTGTTTTTT. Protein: CASSFPGTPTGELFF.

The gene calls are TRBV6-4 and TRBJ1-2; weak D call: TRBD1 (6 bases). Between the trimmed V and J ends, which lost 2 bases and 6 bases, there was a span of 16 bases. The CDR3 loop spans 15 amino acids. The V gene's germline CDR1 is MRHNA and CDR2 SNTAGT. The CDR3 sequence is CASSDTAQGLDGYTF. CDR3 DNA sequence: TGTGCCAGCAGTGACACGGCACAGGGCTTGGATGGCTACACCTTC.

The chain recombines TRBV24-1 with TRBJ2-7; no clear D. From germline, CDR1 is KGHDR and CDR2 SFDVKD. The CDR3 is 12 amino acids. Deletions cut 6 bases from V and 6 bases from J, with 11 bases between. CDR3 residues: CATSTAGAEQYF. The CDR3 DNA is TGTGCCACCAGTACCGCAGGCGCCGAGCAGTACTTC.

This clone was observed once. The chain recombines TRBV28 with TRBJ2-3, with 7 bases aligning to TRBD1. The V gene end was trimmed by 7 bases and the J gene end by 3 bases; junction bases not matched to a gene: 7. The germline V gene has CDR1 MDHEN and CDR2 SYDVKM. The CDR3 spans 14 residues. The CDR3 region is CASTEGARTDTQYF. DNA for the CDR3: TGTGCCAGCACCGAGGGGGCGCGTACAGATACGCAGTATTTT.

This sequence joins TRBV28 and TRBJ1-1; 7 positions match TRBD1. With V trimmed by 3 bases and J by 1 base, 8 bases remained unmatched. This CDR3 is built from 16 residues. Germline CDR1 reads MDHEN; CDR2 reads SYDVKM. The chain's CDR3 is CASSLQGVRGNTEAFF. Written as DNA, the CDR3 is TGTGCCAGCAGTTTGCAGGGGGTGAGGGGGAACACTGAAGCTTTCTTT.

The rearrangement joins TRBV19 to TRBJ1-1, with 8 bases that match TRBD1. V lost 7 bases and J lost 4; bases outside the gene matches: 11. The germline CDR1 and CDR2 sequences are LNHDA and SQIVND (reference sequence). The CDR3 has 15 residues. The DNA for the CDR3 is TGTGCCAGTATCGACAGGGGTCGATCTAGCACTGAAGCTTTCTTT. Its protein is CASIDRGRSSTEAFF. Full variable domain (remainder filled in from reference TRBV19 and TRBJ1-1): DGGITQSPKYLFRKEGQNVTLSCEQNLNHDAMYWYRQDPGQGLRLIYYSQIVNDFQKGDIAEGYSVSREKKESFPLTVTSAQKNPTAFYLCASIDRGRSSTEAFFGQGTRLTVV.

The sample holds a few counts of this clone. CDR3 residues: CASSQSRGNYEQYF. Written as DNA, the CDR3 is TGCGCCAGCAGCCAAAGTAGGGGAAACTACGAGCAGTACTTC. The chain has TRBV4-3 and TRBJ2-7; weak D call: TRBD1 (5 bases). The germline V gene encodes CDR1 LGHNA and CDR2 YSLEER. There are 14 residues in the CDR3. Between the trimmed V and J ends, which lost 2 bases and 3 bases, there was a span of 11 bases.

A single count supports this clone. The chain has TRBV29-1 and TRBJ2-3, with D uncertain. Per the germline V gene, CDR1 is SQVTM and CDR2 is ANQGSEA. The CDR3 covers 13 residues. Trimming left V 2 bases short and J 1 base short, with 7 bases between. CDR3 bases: TGCAGCGTTGAACCGGTGGGCACAGATACGCAGTATTTT. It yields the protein CSVEPVGTDTQYF.

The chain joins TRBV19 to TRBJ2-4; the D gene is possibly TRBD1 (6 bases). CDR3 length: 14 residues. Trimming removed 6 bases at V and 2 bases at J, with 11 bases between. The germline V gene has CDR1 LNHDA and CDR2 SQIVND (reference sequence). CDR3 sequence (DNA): TGTGCCAGTAGCCGCCAGGGGTCCAAAAACATTCAGTACTTC. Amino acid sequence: CASSRQGSKNIQYF.

The CDR3 reads CASSHRQGGNIQYF. The CDR3 DNA follows: TGTGCCAGCAGCCACAGACAGGGGGGAAACATTCAGTACTTC. The chain has TRBV9 and TRBJ2-4, with 9 bases lining up with TRBD1. Losses at the gene ends were 4 bases for V and 6 bases for J; bases not matched to a gene: 5. CDR1 and CDR2 from the germline V gene are SGDLS and YYNGEE. This CDR3 is built from 14 residues.

CDR3 region: CASSQEGRVGYTF. DNA for the CDR3: TGTGCCAGCAGCCAAGAAGGTCGGGTCGGCTACACCTTC. The chain combines TRBV3-1 (or the pseudogene TRBV3-2) with TRBJ1-2; D is uncertain. CDR3 length: 13 residues. V gave up 0 bases and J gave up 8 bases, with 10 bases separating them. Germline CDR1 reads LGHDT; CDR2 reads YNNKEL (reference sequence).

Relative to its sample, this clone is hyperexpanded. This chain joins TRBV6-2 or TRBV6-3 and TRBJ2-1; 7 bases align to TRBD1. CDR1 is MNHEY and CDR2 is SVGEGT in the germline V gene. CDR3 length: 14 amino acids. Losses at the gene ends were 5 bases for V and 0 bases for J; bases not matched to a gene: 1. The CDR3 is CASSRQGSYNEQFF. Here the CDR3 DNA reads TGTGCCAGCAGTCGACAGGGCTCCTACAATGAGCAGTTCTTC.

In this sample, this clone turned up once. CDR3 coding DNA: TGTGCCACCAACAGTATTGGTAATGAGCAGTTCTTC. The encoded protein is CATNSIGNEQFF. The rearrangement links TRBV27 to TRBJ2-1; the D is unclear. V lost 10 bases to trimming and J lost 7 bases, with 14 bases between them. The CDR3 contains 12 residues. From germline, CDR1 is MNHEY and CDR2 SMNVEV (reference sequence).

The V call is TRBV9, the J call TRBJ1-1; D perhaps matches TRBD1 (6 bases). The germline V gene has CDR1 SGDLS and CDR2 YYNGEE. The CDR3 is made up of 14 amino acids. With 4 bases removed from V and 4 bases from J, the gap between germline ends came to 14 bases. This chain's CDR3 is CASSPRGAGTEAFF. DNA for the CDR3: TGTGCCAGCAGCCCACGGGGGGCCGGCACTGAAGCTTTCTTT.

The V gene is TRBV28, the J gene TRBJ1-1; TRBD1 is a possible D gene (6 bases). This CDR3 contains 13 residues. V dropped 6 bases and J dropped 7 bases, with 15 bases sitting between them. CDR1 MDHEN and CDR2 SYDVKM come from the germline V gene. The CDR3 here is CASSARTADEAFF. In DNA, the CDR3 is TGTGCCAGCAGCGCCCGGACAGCGGATGAAGCTTTCTTT.

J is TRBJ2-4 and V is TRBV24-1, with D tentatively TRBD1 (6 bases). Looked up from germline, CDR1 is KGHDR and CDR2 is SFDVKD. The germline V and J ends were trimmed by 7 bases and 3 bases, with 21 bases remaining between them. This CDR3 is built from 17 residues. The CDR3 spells CATRGNQDRFIKNIQYF. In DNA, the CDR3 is TGTGCCACCAGGGGGAACCAAGACAGGTTCATCAAAAACATTCAGTACTTC.

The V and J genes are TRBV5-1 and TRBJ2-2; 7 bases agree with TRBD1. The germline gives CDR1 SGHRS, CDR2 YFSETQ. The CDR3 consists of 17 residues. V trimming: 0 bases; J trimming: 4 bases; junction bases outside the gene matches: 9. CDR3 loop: CASSLVSGTALTGELFF. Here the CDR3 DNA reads TGCGCCAGCAGCTTGGTTTCCGGGACAGCTCTCACCGGGGAGCTGTTTTTT.

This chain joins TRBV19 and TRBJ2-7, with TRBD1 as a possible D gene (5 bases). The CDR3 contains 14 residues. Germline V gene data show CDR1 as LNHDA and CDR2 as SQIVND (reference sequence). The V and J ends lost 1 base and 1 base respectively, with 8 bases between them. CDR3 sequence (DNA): TGTGCCAGTAGTATAGGCCAGGGTTCCTACGAGCAGTACTTC. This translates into CASSIGQGSYEQYF.